Listed below are T cell receptor beta chains from one sample, sequenced in a study of T cell responses to AZD1222 COVID-19 vaccine. Repertoires were generated with immunoSEQ multiplex PCR, while TCRdb's copy carries only in-frame clones and drops some. Of 120,000 to 150,000 clones listed, about nine tenths are singletons. The input for sequencing was peripheral blood, taken 28 days after the second AZD1222 dose. The receptors were sampled from an adult who received the AZD1222 COVID-19 vaccine. Each CDR3 is given with its conserved first and last residue.

>TRBV11-2|TRBJ2-7
CASSRGGSSYEQYF
>TRBV10-3|TRBJ1-6
CAISPDRGADSPLHF
>TRBV7-6|TRBJ2-1
CASSLVDLAGEVSSEQFF
>TRBV29-1|TRBJ2-5
CSGGQGQETQYF
>TRBV19|TRBJ1-1
CASSIGANTEAFF
>TRBV4-2|TRBJ2-2
CAALSPTGELFF
>TRBV19|TRBJ2-7
CASSFTGQGGQYF
>TRBV5-1|TRBJ2-5
CASSPGNRPQETQYF
>TRBV6-2/TRBV6-3|TRBJ1-1
CASSYSLRTGEAFF
>TRBV19|TRBJ1-5
CASSMTGWEYQPQHF
>TRBV4-2|TRBJ2-7
CASSQEYSSASGIYEQYF
>TRBV6-5|TRBJ1-2
CASTDENYGYTF
>TRBV5-1|TRBJ2-1
CASRTVDSNNEQFF
>TRBV5-1|TRBJ2-6
CASDTGGRTSGANVLTF
>TRBV7-9|TRBJ1-2
CASSLDGYTF
>TRBV7-8|TRBJ1-3
CASSLGVTGRRGSGNTIYF
>TRBV5-5|TRBJ2-2
CASSLDWWAGGELFF
>TRBV18|TRBJ1-4
CASSLGATNEKLFF
>TRBV9|TRBJ2-2
CASSVAPSGIGGELFF
>TRBV11-2|TRBJ2-2
CASSFAGELFF
>TRBV27|TRBJ1-5
CASRGSNQPQHF
>TRBV11-2|TRBJ1-5
CASSLAGRNQPQHF
>TRBV6-4|TRBJ2-1
CASSSGTSGAAGGEQFF
>TRBV12-3/TRBV12-4|TRBJ1-1
CASRKGTEAFF
>TRBV13|TRBJ1-1
CASSFNFQNTEAFF
>TRBV2|TRBJ2-2
CASSETTTGELFF
>TRBV7-9|TRBJ1-1
CASSLVRGGQAYTEAFF
>TRBV5-5|TRBJ2-7
CASSLALNGAYEQYF
>TRBV9|TRBJ1-1
CASSVSVNTEAFF
>TRBV2|TRBJ1-5
CASSGQGSNQPQHF
>TRBV9|TRBJ1-1
CASSQGSTGGLDTEAFF